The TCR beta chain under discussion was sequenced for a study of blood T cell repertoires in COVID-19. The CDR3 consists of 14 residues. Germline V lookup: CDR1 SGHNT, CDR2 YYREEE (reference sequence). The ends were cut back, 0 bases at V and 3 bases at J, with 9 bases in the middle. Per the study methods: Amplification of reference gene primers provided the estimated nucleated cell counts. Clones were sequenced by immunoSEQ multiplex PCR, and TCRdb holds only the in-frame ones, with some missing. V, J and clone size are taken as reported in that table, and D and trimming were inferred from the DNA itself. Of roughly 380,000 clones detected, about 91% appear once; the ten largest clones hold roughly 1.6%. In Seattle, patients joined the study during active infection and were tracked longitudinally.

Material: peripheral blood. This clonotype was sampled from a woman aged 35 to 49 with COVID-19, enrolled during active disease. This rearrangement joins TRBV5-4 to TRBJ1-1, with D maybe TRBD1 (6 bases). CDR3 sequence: CASSLEQGYTEAFF. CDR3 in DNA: TGTGCCAGCAGCTTGGAACAGGGATACACTGAAGCTTTCTTT.